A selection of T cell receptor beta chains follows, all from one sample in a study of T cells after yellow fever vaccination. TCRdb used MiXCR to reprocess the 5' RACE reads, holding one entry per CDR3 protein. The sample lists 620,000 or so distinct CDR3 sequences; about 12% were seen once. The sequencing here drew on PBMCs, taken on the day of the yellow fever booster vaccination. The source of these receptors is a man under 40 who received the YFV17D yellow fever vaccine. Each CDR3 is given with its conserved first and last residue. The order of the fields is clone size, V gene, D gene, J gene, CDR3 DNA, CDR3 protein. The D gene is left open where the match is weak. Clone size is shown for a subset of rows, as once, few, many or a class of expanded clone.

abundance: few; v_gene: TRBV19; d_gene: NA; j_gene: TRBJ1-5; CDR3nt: TGTGCCAGTACCTCAGGGGAATATAGCAATCAGCCCCAGCATTTT; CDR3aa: CASTSGEYSNQPQHF
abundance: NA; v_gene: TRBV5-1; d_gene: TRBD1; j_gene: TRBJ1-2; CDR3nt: TGCGCCAGCAGCTCGACAGGGGGCAGCGCTTTTAACTATGGCTACACCTTC; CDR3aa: CASSSTGGSAFNYGYTF
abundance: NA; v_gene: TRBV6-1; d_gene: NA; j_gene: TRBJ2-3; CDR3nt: TGTGCCCACTCCTACGCTGGGGGCTCCGCAGATACGCAGTATTTT; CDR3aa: CAHSYAGGSADTQYF
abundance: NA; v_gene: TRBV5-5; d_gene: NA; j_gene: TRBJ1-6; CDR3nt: TGTGCCAGCAGCCCGCGACAGATTAATTCACCCCTCCACTTT; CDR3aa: CASSPRQINSPLHF
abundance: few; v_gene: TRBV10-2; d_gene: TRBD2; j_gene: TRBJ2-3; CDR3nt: TGCGCCAGCAGTGACCCGAACCTAGCGGGAGGATTGGATACGCAGTATTTT; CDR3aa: CASSDPNLAGGLDTQYF
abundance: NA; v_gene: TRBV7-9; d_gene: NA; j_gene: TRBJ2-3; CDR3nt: TGTGCCAGCAGCCCCGGGCTAGGGGGAAGCACAGATACGCAGTATTTT; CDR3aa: CASSPGLGGSTDTQYF
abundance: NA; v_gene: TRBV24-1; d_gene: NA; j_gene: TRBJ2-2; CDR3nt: TGTGCCACCAGTGGGGACACCGGGGAGCTGTTTTTT; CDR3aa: CATSGDTGELFF
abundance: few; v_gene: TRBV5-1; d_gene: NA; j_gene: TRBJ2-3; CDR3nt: TGCGCCAGCGGCGAAGATACGCAGTATTTT; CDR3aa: CASGEDTQYF
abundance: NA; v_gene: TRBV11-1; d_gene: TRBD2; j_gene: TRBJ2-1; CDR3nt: TGTGCCAGCAGCCCTACCCATCCTCTAAGGTATCGGGAGGATGAGCAGTTCTTC; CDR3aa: CASSPTHPLRYREDEQFF
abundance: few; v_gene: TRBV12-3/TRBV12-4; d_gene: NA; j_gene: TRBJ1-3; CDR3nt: TGTGCCACCAGAACACAGGGTCTAGACACCATATATTTT; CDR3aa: CATRTQGLDTIYF
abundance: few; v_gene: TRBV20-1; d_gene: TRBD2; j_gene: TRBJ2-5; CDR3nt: TGCAGTGCTAGAGTGATTAGCGGGAGCCGAAAGACCCAGTACTTC; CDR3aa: CSARVISGSRKTQYF
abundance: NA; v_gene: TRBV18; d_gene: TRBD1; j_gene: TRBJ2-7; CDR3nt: TGTGCCAGCTCACTATTACCGGGACAGGGGAACGAGCAGTACTTC; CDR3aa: CASSLLPGQGNEQYF
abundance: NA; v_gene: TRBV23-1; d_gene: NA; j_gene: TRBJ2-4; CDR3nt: TGCGCCAGCAGTCAATCTAACAGGGCCATTGGGCGTTCAAACATTCAGTACTTC; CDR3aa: CASSQSNRAIGRSNIQYF
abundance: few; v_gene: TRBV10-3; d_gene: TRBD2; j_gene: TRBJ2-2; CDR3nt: TGTGCCATCATGCGCTCTAGCGGGGCCACCGGGGAGCTGTTTTTT; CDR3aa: CAIMRSSGATGELFF
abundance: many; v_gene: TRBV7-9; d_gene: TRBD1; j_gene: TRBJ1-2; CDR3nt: TGTGCCAGCAGCTTAGCCCAGGGGGCCGGATATGGCTACACCTTC; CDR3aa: CASSLAQGAGYGYTF
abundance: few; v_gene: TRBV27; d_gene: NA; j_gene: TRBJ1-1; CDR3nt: TGTGCCAGCAGGGGATCGGTAGGGCCTGAAGCTTTCTTT; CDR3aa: CASRGSVGPEAFF
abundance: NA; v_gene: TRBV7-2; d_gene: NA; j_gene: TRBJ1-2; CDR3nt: TGTGCCAGCAGCTCCTCCGCGGGTGGCTACACCTTC; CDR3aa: CASSSSAGGYTF
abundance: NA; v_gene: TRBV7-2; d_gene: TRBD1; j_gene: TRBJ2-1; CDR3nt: TGTGCCAGCAGCAAGCAAAGGGGACAGGGCGGACTAGAGCAGTTCTTC; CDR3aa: CASSKQRGQGGLEQFF
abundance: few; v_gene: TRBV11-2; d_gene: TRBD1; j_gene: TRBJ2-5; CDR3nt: TGTGCCAGCAGCTTACTAGGACAGGGTATGACCCAGTACTTC; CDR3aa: CASSLLGQGMTQYF
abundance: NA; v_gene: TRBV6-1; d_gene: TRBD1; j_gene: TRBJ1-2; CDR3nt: TGTGCCAGCAGTGAAGGGGGGACAGGATATGGCTACACCTTC; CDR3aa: CASSEGGTGYGYTF
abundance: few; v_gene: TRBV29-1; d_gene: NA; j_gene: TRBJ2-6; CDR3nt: TGCAGCGCCGTCGCCGGGGCCAACGTCCTGACTTTC; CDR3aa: CSAVAGANVLTF
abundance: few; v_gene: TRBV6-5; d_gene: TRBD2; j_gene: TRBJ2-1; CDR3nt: TGTGCCAGCAGTTACGGGCCTAGCGGGAGGAATGAGCAGTTCTTC; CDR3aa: CASSYGPSGRNEQFF
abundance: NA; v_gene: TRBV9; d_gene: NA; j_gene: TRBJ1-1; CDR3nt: TGTGCCAGCAGCGTAGGTCTGGGAAGGGACACTGAAGCTTTCTTT; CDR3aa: CASSVGLGRDTEAFF
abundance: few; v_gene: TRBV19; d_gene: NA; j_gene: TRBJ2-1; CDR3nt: TGTGCCAGTAGTACGCTAGGGAGGGGGCCCAATGAGCAGTTCTTC; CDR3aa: CASSTLGRGPNEQFF
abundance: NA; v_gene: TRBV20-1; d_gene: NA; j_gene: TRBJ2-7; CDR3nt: TGCAGTGCCCCGGGCGGCACAGCGTCCTACGAGCAGTACTTC; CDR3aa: CSAPGGTASYEQYF
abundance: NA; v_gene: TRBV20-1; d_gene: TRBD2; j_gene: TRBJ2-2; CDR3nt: TGCAGTGCCGGGACGGCTAGCGGGAGGGGGACGAACACCGGGGAGCTGTTTTTT; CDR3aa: CSAGTASGRGTNTGELFF
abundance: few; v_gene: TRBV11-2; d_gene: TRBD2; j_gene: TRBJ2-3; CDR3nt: TGTGCCAGCAGTCCCATGCCGACTAGCGGGAGGAGGGGCTCAGATACGCAGTATTTT; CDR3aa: CASSPMPTSGRRGSDTQYF
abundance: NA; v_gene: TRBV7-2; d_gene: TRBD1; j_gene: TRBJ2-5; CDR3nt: TGTGCCAGCAGCTTAGCCCTCACAGGGGTCCAAGAGACCCAGTACTTC; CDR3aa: CASSLALTGVQETQYF
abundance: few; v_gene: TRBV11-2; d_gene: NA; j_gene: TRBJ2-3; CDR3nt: TGTGCCAGCAGCTTAGAACCCGGCGGAGTTAGCACAGATACGCAGTATTTT; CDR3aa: CASSLEPGGVSTDTQYF
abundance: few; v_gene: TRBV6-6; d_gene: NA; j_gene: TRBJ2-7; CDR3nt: TGTGCCAGCACGGAATACGGCGAGCAGTACTTC; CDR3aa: CASTEYGEQYF
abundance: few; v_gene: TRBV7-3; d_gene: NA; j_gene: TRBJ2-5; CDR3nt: TGTGCCAGCAGCTCAGGGAGCGGGCTTCAAGAGACCCAGTACTTC; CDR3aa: CASSSGSGLQETQYF
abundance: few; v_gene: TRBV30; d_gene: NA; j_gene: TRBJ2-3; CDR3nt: TGTGCCTGGAGTTCTTGGTTGGATACGCAGTATTTT; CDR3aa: CAWSSWLDTQYF
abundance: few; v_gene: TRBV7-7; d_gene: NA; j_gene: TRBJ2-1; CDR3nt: TGTGCCAGCAGCTTCGCGGTTAGCTCCTACAATGAGCAGTTCTTC; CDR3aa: CASSFAVSSYNEQFF
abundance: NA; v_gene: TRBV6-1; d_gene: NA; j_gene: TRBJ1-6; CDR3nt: TGTGCCAGCGGGTCACCCCTCCACTTT; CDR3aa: CASGSPLHF
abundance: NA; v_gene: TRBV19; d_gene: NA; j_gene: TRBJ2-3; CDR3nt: TGTGCCAGTAGTATTGAGCTAGCCAGACGGACCGTCCCAGATACGCAGTATTTT; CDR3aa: CASSIELARRTVPDTQYF
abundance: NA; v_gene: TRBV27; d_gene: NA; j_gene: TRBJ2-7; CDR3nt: TGTGCCAGCGAGGACGTGGCCCTCCTCTCCGAGCAGTACTTC; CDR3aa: CASEDVALLSEQYF
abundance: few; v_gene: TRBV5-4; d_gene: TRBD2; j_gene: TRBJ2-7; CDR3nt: TGTGCCAGCAGCTTGGGGTCTAGCGGGAGGCCCTACGAGCAGTACTTC; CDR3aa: CASSLGSSGRPYEQYF
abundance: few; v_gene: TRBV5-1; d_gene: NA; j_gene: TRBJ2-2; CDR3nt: TGCGCCAGCACTCGGGACGTGACGGGCACCGGGGAGCTGTTTTTT; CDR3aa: CASTRDVTGTGELFF
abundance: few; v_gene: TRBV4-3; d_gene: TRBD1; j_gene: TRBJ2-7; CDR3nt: TGCGCCAGCAGCCACGACAGGGAAGGAGTCTACGAGCAGTACTTC; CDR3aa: CASSHDREGVYEQYF
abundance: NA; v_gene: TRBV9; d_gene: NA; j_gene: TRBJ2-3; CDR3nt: TGTGCCAGCAGCGTAGAGGGGACATACCATACGCAGTATTTT; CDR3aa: CASSVEGTYHTQYF
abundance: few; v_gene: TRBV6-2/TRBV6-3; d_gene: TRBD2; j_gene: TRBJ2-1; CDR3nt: TGTGCCAGCAGTGGCTTATGGGAGGGCGGGGGTGAGCAGTTCTTC; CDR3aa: CASSGLWEGGGEQFF
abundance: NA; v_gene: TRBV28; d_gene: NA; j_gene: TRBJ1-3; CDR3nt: TGTGCCACTTTGGGGGGAAACACCATATATTTT; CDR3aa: CATLGGNTIYF